This T cell receptor beta chain emerged from a study of T cell changes during pregnancy in multiple sclerosis. A word on this clone: The junction shows a germline mismatch at one end, possibly a read error.

TCRdb's copy holds only in-frame clones and misses some; the assay was immunoSEQ multiplex PCR. The sample records approximately 48,000 clones, around nine tenths being singletons. Germline V gene lookup returns CDR1 MGHRA and CDR2 YSYEKL. The CDR3 contains 15 residues. This TCR came from a female donor with multiple sclerosis, enrolled in a pregnancy study. The sample in question was CD4+ T cells from peripheral blood mononuclear cells, obtained after pregnancy. The chain employs TRBV4-1 and TRBJ2-7, with 7 bases aligning to TRBD1. The CDR3 here is CASSQEGQRNYKQYF. CDR3 nucleotide sequence: TGCGCCAGCAGCCAAGAGGGACAGAGAAACTACAAGCAGTACTTC.